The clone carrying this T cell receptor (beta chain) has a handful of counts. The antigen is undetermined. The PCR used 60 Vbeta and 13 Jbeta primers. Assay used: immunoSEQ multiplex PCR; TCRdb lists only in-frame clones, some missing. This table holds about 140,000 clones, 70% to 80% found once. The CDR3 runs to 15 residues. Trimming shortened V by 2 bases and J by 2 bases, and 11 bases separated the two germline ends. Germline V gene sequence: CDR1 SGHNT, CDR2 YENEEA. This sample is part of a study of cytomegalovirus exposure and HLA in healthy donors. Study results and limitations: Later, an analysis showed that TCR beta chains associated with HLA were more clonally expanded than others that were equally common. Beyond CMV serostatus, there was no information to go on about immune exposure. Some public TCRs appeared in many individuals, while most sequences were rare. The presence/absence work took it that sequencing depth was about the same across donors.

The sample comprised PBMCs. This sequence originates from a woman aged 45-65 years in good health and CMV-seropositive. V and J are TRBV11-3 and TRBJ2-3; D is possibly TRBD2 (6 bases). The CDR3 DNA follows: TGTGCCAGCAGCTTATCCGGACTACTCACAGATACGCAGTATTTT. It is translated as CASSLSGLLTDTQYF.